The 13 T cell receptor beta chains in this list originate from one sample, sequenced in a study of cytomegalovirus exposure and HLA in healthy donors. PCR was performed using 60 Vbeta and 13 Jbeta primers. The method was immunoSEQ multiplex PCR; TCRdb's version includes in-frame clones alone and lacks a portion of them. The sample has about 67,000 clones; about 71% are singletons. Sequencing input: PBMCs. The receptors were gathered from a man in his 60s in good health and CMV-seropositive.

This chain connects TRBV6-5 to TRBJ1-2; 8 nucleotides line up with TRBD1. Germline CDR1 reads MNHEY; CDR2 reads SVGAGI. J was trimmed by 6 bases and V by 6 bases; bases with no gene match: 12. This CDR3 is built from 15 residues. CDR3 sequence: CASRYTGGNRNGYTF. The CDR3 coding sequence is TGTGCCAGCAGGTATACAGGGGGTAACCGGAATGGCTACACCTTC.

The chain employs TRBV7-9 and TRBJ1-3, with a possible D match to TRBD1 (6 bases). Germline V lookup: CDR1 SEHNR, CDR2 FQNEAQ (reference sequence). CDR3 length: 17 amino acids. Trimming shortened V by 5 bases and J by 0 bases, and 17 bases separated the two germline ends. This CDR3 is CASSRTTGTNSGNTIYF. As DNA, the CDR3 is TGTGCCAGCAGCCGAACAACCGGGACAAACTCTGGAAACACCATATATTTT.

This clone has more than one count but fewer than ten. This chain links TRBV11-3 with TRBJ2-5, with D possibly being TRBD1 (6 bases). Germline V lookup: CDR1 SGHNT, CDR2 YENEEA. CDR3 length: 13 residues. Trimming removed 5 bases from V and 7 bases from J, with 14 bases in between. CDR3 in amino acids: CASSPGALGTQYF. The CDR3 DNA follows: TGTGCCAGCAGCCCAGGGGCTTTGGGGACCCAGTACTTC.

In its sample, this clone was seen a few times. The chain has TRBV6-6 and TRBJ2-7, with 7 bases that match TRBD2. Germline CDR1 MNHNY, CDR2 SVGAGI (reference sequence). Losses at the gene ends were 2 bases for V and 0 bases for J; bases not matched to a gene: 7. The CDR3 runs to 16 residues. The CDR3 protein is CASSYTPKRGSYEQYF. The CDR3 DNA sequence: TGTGCCAGCAGTTACACTCCAAAGCGGGGCTCCTACGAGCAGTACTTC.

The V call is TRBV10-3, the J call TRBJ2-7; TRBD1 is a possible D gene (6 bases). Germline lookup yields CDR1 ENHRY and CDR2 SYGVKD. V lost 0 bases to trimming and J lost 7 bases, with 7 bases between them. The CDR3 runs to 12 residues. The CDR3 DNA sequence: TGTGCCATCAGTGAGTCTAGGGGGGAGCAGTACTTC. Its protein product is CAISESRGEQYF.

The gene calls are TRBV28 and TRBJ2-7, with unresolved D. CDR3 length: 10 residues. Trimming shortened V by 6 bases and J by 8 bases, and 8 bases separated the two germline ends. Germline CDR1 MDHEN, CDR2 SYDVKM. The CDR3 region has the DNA TGTGCCAGCAGCTATCCCAAGCAGTACTTC. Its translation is CASSYPKQYF.

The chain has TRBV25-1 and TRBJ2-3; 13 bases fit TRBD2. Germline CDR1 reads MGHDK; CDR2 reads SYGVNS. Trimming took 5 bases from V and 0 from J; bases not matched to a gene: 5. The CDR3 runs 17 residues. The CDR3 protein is CASSRTSGGPSTDTQYF. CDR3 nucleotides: TGTGCCAGCAGTCGGACTAGCGGGGGCCCAAGCACAGATACGCAGTATTTT.

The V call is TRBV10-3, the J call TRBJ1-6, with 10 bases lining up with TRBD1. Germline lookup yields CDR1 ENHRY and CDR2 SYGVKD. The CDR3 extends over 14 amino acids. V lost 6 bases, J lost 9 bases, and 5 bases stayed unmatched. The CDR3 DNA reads TGTGCCATCAGGGGGACAGGGGTGCGTTCACCCCTCCACTTT. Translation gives CAIRGTGVRSPLHF.

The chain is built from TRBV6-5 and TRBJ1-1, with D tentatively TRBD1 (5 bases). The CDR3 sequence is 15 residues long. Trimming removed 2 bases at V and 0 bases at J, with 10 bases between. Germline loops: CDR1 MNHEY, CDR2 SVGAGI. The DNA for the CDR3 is TGTGCCAGCAGTTACCGGGGGACGATGAACACTGAAGCTTTCTTT. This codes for CASSYRGTMNTEAFF.

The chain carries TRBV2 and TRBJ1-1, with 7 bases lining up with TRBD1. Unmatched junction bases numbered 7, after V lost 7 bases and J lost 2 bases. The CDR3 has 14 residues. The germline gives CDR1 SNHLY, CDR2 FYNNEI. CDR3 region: CASKGGRGNTEAFF. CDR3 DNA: TGTGCCAGCAAAGGGGGCAGAGGAAACACTGAAGCTTTCTTT. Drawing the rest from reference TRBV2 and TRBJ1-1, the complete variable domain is EPEVTQTPSHQVTQMGQEVILRCVPISNHLYFYWYRQILGQKVEFLVSFYNNEISEKSEIFDDQFSVERPDGSNFTLKIRSTKLEDSAMYFCASKGGRGNTEAFFGQGTRLTVV.

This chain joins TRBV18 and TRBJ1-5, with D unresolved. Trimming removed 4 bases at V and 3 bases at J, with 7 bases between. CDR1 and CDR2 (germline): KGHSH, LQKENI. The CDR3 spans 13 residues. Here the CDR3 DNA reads TGTGCCAGCTCACGCGCGCCCAATCAGCCCCAGCATTTT. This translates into CASSRAPNQPQHF. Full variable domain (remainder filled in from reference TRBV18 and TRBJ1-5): NAGVMQNPRHLVRRRGQEARLRCSPMKGHSHVYWYRQLPEEGLKFMVYLQKENIIDESGMPKERFSAEFPKEGPSILRIQQVVRGDSAAYFCASSRAPNQPQHFGDGTRLSIL.

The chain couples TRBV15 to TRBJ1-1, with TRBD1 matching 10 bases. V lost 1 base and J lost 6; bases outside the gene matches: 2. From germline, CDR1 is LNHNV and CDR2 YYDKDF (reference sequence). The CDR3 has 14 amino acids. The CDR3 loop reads CATSRVGQGAEAFF. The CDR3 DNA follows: TGTGCCACCAGCAGAGTAGGACAGGGGGCTGAAGCTTTCTTT.

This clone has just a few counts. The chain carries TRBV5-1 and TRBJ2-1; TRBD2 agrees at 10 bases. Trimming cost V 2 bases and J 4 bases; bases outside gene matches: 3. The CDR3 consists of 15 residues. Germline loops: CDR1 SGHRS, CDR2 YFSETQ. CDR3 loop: CASSLSSGGYNEQFF. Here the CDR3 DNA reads TGCGCCAGCAGCTTATCTAGCGGGGGATACAATGAGCAGTTCTTC.